The 9 T cell receptor beta chains below all came from one sample that was sequenced in a study of T cells in Graves' hyperthyroidism and ophthalmopathy. Amplification targeted TCR beta CDR3 regions from RNA transcripts. First-round RT-PCR targeting the TCR CDR3 was performed with the HTBI primer set. One entry per CDR3 protein, called by TCRdb with MiXCR from the multiplex PCR reads. Of approximately 570,000 distinct CDR3 sequences detected, just under 20% appear once; the ten largest clones hold 47%. The sample was blood. Receptors were obtained from a man aged 35 to 55 with Graves' ophthalmopathy.

The table lists this clonotype with many counts. The rearrangement joins TRBV2 to TRBJ2-3, with D maybe TRBD1 (8 bases). CDR1 and CDR2 from the germline V gene are SNHLY and FYNNEI. There are 12 residues in the CDR3. The V gene lost 7 bases and the J gene lost 11 bases, with 16 bases spanning the gap. The CDR3 loop is CASTEQGGRQYF. CDR3 coding DNA: TGTGCCAGCACAGAACAGGGGGGGCGGCAGTATTTT.

The chain couples TRBV2 to TRBJ1-2; TRBD1 is a possible D gene (5 bases). The CDR3 sequence is 11 residues long. Germline lookup yields CDR1 SNHLY and CDR2 FYNNEI. V was pared by 6 bases and J by 8 bases, with 10 bases between. CDR3 region: CASSRAGGYTF. As DNA, the CDR3 is TGTGCCAGCAGCAGGGCCGGGGGCTACACCTTC.

V gene TRBV3-1 combines with J gene TRBJ1-2, with a weak D call TRBD1 (5 bases). V lost 4 bases, J lost 5 bases, and 11 bases lay in between. Germline V gene sequence: CDR1 LGHDT, CDR2 YNNKEL (reference sequence). This CDR3 is 13 amino acids long. CDR3 residues: CASSRQEGYGYTF. The CDR3 DNA follows: TGTGCCAGCAGCCGGCAGGAGGGGTATGGCTACACCTTC.

This clonotype has ten or more counts. This sequence joins TRBV3-1 and TRBJ2-3, with 9 bases identical to TRBD2. CDR1 and CDR2 from the germline V gene are LGHDT and YNNKEL (reference sequence). The CDR3 spans 16 residues. J was trimmed by 2 bases and V by 0 bases; bases with no gene match: 3. This chain's CDR3 is CASSQELAGPTDTQYF. The DNA of the CDR3 is TGTGCCAGCAGCCAAGAACTAGCGGGCCCCACAGATACGCAGTATTTT.

This clonotype was seen repeatedly, ten times or more. V usage is TRBV12-3 or TRBV12-4 and J usage is TRBJ2-1; D gene unclear. Trimming took off 3 bases at V and 5 bases at J, with 8 bases between the two ends. This CDR3 has 13 residues. The CDR3 sequence is CASSFDRNNEQFF. The DNA of the CDR3 is TGTGCCAGCAGTTTCGATCGGAACAATGAGCAGTTCTTC.

This clonotype has only a few counts. The chain employs TRBV9 and TRBJ2-7; a weak D match, TRBD1 (7 bases). CDR3 size: 16 residues. Looked up from germline, CDR1 is SGDLS and CDR2 is YYNGEE. Trimming left V 2 bases short and J 0 bases short, with 15 bases between. CDR3 in DNA: TGTGCCAGCAGCGTCCAGGGGGGTACGTCCTCCTACGAGCAGTACTTC. The encoded protein is CASSVQGGTSSYEQYF.

This clonotype has more than one count but fewer than ten. The V call is TRBV9, the J call TRBJ2-1, with 8 bases aligning to TRBD1. Germline CDR1 and CDR2: SGDLS and YYNGEE. This CDR3 is 15 amino acids long. V shed 4 bases, J shed 9 bases, and the junction held 12 bases outside the gene matches. As DNA, the CDR3 is TGTGCCAGCAGCCCTTCAGGACAGGGTCCCGGTGAGCAGTTCTTC. It translates to CASSPSGQGPGEQFF.

The table lists this clonotype with many counts. The rearrangement uses TRBV28 and TRBJ2-1; tentatively, D is TRBD2 (5 bases). The CDR3 is made up of 14 amino acids. Looked up from germline, CDR1 is MDHEN and CDR2 is SYDVKM. The V end lost 6 bases, the J end lost 0 bases, and 9 bases lay between the germline ends. The CDR3 DNA reads TGTGCCAGCAGCCGGAGGAGCTCCTACAATGAGCAGTTCTTC. Translated, it gives CASSRRSSYNEQFF.

This chain connects TRBV15 to TRBJ2-1, with D possibly TRBD2 on 5 matching bases. The V end lost 4 bases, the J end lost 4 bases, and 14 bases lay between the germline ends. CDR1 LNHNV and CDR2 YYDKDF come from the germline V gene (reference sequence). The CDR3 contains 15 residues. DNA of the CDR3: TGTGCCACCAGCAATGGACTCCGCTCTTACAATGAGCAGTTCTTC. Amino acids: CATSNGLRSYNEQFF.